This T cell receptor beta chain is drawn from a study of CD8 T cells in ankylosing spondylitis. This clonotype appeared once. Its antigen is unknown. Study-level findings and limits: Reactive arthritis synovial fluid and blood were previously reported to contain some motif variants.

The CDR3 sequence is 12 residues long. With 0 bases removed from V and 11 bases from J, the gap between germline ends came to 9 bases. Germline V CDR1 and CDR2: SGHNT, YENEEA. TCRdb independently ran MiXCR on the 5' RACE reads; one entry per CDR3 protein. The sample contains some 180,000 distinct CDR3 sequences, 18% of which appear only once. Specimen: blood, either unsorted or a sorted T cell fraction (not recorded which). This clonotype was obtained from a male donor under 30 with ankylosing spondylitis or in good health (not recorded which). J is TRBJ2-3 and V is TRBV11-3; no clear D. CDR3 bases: TGTGCCAGCAGCTTAGAGCTAGACGAGCAGTATTTT. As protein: CASSLELDEQYF. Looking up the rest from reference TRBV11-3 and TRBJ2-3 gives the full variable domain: EAGVVQSPRYKIIEKKQPVAFWCNPISGHNTLYWYLQNLGQGPELLIRYENEEAVDDSQLPKDRFSAERLKGVDSTLKIQPAELGDSAVYLCASSLELDEQYFGPGTRLTVL.